This TCR beta chain was sequenced for a study of T cells in Graves' hyperthyroidism and ophthalmopathy. Researchers defined stable Graves' hyperthyroidism as no ophthalmopathy progression within 18 months. RNA transcripts provided the source from which TCR beta CDR3 regions were amplified. Carried out on the TCR CDR3, a first-round RT-PCR used the HTBI primer set. TCRdb used MiXCR to reprocess the multiplex PCR reads, holding one entry per CDR3 protein. The table lists hundreds of thousands of distinct CDR3 sequences, under 45% of them singletons, with around 32% in the top ten. V lost 1 base, J lost 7 bases, and 14 bases lay in between. The CDR3 sequence is 16 residues long. Germline-derived CDR1 and CDR2 are SGHVS and FQNEAQ.

The V and J genes are TRBV7-8 and TRBJ1-6, with D possibly matching TRBD1 (5 bases). The receptor was isolated from a woman aged 35 to 49 with Graves' hyperthyroidism. The sample comprised blood. The CDR3 DNA is TGTGCCAGCAGCTTAGGGCGGGGGGTCCTGAATTCACCCCTCCACTTT. Translation: CASSLGRGVLNSPLHF.